These 25 T cell receptor beta chains were sequenced from one sample in a study of coeliac disease. Study-level results: In active celiac disease, intraepithelial and lamina propria TRB and TRG repertoires were less clonal than controls.

The protocol was immunoSEQ multiplex PCR, while the TCRdb copy is restricted to in-frame clones and leaves out a portion. The data show 3,500 to 5,000 clones, with approximately 71% seen just once and around 15% held by the top ten. No cognate antigen is known for these TCRs. Sequencing used intraepithelial lymphocytes from the gut. These receptors all come from a woman between 18 and 29 years old with active celiac disease.

By its share, this clone is large. The V call is TRBV5-8, the J call TRBJ2-3; 7 nucleotides align to TRBD2. Per the germline V gene, CDR1 is SGHTS and CDR2 is YDEGEE. CDR3 length equals 18 residues. V lost 6 bases and J lost 3; bases outside the gene matches: 19. The CDR3 sequence: CASNPSTRTRLTTDTQYF. Written as DNA, the CDR3 is TGTGCCAGCAACCCGTCCACGCGGACTAGGTTGACTACAGATACGCAGTATTTT.

The chain uses TRBV28 and TRBJ2-3, with D uncertain. With 3 bases removed from V and 6 bases from J, the gap between germline ends came to 22 bases. The CDR3 spans 17 residues. Germline V gene lookup returns CDR1 MDHEN and CDR2 SYDVKM. CDR3 sequence (DNA): TGTGCCAGCAGTTTTGTTTACAGAAATCTTCTTGGGGATACGCAGTATTTT. It translates to CASSFVYRNLLGDTQYF. Drawing the rest from reference TRBV28 and TRBJ2-3, the complete variable domain is DVKVTQSSRYLVKRTGEKVFLECVQDMDHENMFWYRQDPGLGLRLIYFSYDVKMKEKGDIPEGYSVSREKKERFSLILESASTNQTSMYLCASSFVYRNLLGDTQYFGPGTRLTVL.

The CDR3 region has the DNA TGTGCCAGCAGTCCTACAGGACCGCTCGGCTCTGAAGCTTTCTTT. Translating gives CASSPTGPLGSEAFF. V is TRBV6-5 and J is TRBJ1-1; possible D gene TRBD1, 5 bases. Looked up from germline, CDR1 is MNHEY and CDR2 is SVGAGI. The CDR3 is 15 residues long. Trimming took 5 bases from V and 6 from J, leaving 19 bases between them.

This clone was found a few times. V is TRBV9 and J is TRBJ1-2; unclear D gene. The CDR3 consists of 15 residues. CDR1 is SGDLS and CDR2 is YYNGEE in the germline V gene. V lost 4 bases and J lost 2, with 15 bases in between. The CDR3 DNA follows: TGTGCCAGCAGCCCCCGAGTCGGGGTGAACTATGGCTACACCTTC. Amino acids: CASSPRVGVNYGYTF.

The chain couples TRBV29-1 to TRBJ1-6; TRBD1 matches at 7 bases. Germline V gene lookup returns CDR1 SQVTM and CDR2 ANQGSEA. The V gene end was trimmed by 6 bases and the J gene end by 3 bases; junction bases not matched to a gene: 8. The CDR3 is 15 residues long. This chain's CDR3 is CSVMTGSFYNSPLHF. In DNA form, the CDR3 reads TGCAGCGTGATGACAGGGTCCTTCTATAATTCACCCCTCCACTTT.

V and J are TRBV5-1 and TRBJ2-2, with D possibly TRBD1 on 6 matching bases. This CDR3 has 15 amino acids. Germline loops: CDR1 SGHRS, CDR2 YFSETQ. Trimming took 3 bases from V and 0 from J, leaving 9 bases between them. The CDR3 bases are TGCGCCAGCAGCTGGGGACACTCGAACACCGGGGAGCTGTTTTTT. Translation: CASSWGHSNTGELFF.

The table lists this clone with a few counts. The chain uses TRBV9 and TRBJ2-1, with 7 bases that match TRBD2. V was clipped by 3 bases and J by 2 bases; unmatched bases: 8. The CDR3 spans 16 residues. CDR1 and CDR2 (germline): SGDLS, YYNGEE. CDR3 sequence (DNA): TGTGCCAGCAGCGCCCTCACCGGGACTACCTACAATGAGCAGTTCTTC. Encoded protein: CASSALTGTTYNEQFF.

The chain joins TRBV5-6 to TRBJ1-1; TRBD1 agrees at 9 bases. CDR1 is SGHDT, CDR2 YYEEEE, per germline. The CDR3 contains 15 residues. With V trimmed by 4 bases and J by 6 bases, 10 bases remained unmatched. This CDR3 reads CASSLLDRGWAEAFF. CDR3 coding DNA: TGTGCCAGCAGCCTTCTGGACAGGGGTTGGGCTGAAGCTTTCTTT.

The chain couples TRBV7-9 to TRBJ1-5, with 9 bases fitting TRBD1. With 5 bases clipped from V and 7 bases from J, the junction kept 6 bases outside the gene matches. There are 14 residues in the CDR3. Germline CDR1 and CDR2: SEHNR and FQNEAQ (reference sequence). CDR3 bases: TGTGCCAGCAGCAAGCAGGACAGGGGACAGCCCCAGCATTTT. Translated, it gives CASSKQDRGQPQHF.

The rearrangement joins TRBV11-2 to TRBJ2-7; possibly TRBD1 for D (6 bases). CDR1 is SGHAT, CDR2 FQNNGV, per germline. The CDR3 has 15 residues. Trimming shortened V by 4 bases and J by 2 bases, and 15 bases separated the two germline ends. The DNA of the CDR3 is TGTGCCAGCAGCTACCGGGACAAAGGTACCTACGAGCAGTACGTC. It yields the protein CASSYRDKGTYEQYV.

The CDR3, as DNA: TGCGCCAGCAGGGGGGGTAGCGGGGGGCCCCAAGAGACCCAGTACTTC. This gives the protein CASRGGSGGPQETQYF. The rearrangement uses TRBV4-1 and TRBJ2-5; 10 bases match TRBD2. V lost 6 bases and J lost 1; bases outside the gene matches: 8. The CDR3 sequence is 16 residues long. Germline V gives CDR1 MGHRA, CDR2 YSYEKL.

This clone rates as medium-sized. The CDR3 sequence: CASSRGQGGSPLHF. CDR3 DNA: TGTGCCAGCAGCCGGGGACAGGGGGGTTCACCCCTCCACTTT. The J gene is TRBJ1-6, the V gene TRBV5-6, with 11 bases fitting TRBD1. The CDR3 sequence is 14 residues long. Unmatched junction bases numbered 3, after V lost 4 bases and J lost 9 bases. CDR1 and CDR2 from the germline V gene are SGHDT and YYEEEE.

This clone was seen more than once but under ten times. This rearrangement joins TRBV5-1 to TRBJ2-1, with TRBD1 identical over 10 bases. Germline V gene data show CDR1 as SGHRS and CDR2 as YFSETQ. This CDR3 contains 15 residues. Trimming at V came to 5 bases and at J to 10 bases, leaving 12 bases not matched to a gene. The DNA of the CDR3 is TGCGCCAGCAGAGACCGGGACAGGGGCTCAAGGGAGCAGTTCTTC. It yields the protein CASRDRDRGSREQFF.

J is TRBJ1-4 and V is TRBV2; the D gene is possibly TRBD1 (5 bases). The germline V gene encodes CDR1 SNHLY and CDR2 FYNNEI. Trimming removed 6 bases from V and 6 bases from J, with 14 bases in between. The CDR3 is 14 amino acids. DNA of the CDR3: TGTGCCAGCAGGCCTCAGGGAGGGGATGAAAAACTGTTTTTT. It encodes CASRPQGGDEKLFF.

The chain uses TRBV7-9 and TRBJ1-1; TRBD1 might be the D (6 bases). CDR1 and CDR2 from the germline V gene are SEHNR and FQNEAQ (reference sequence). There are 13 residues in the CDR3. V was shortened by 1 base and J by 11 bases, with 14 bases between the two germline ends. This CDR3 is CASSLGAGEMAFF. Written as DNA, the CDR3 is TGTGCCAGCAGCTTAGGGGCAGGGGAAATGGCTTTCTTT.

This chain links TRBV19 with TRBJ1-1; D remains unclear. The V gene lost 5 bases and the J gene lost 1 base, with 11 bases spanning the gap. The CDR3 loop spans 14 amino acids. CDR1 is LNHDA and CDR2 is SQIVND in the germline V gene (reference sequence). The CDR3, as DNA: TGTGCCAGTAGTTCGAGGCTTACGAACACTGAAGCTTTCTTT. Translation: CASSSRLTNTEAFF.

The chain's CDR3 is CASKPSSYNEQFF. CDR3 in DNA: TGTGCCAGCAAGCCGAGCTCCTACAATGAGCAGTTCTTC. The chain carries TRBV6-1 and TRBJ2-1; the D is unclear. The germline gives CDR1 MNHNS, CDR2 SASEGT. The ends were cut back, 7 bases at V and 0 bases at J, with 7 bases in the middle. The CDR3 has 13 amino acids.

V and J are TRBV15 and TRBJ2-5; D unclear. The V gene's germline CDR1 is LNHNV and CDR2 YYDKDF (reference sequence). This CDR3 has 15 residues. With 0 bases removed from V and 6 bases from J, the gap between germline ends came to 14 bases. The CDR3 DNA reads as TGTGCCACCAGCAGAGATATTGGAGACTCGCAGACCCAGTACTTC. Translated: CATSRDIGDSQTQYF. Full variable domain (remainder filled in from reference TRBV15 and TRBJ2-5): DAMVIQNPRYQVTQFGKPVTLSCSQTLNHNVMYWYQQKSSQAPKLLFHYYDKDFNNEADTPDNFQSRRPNTSFCFLDIRSPGLGDTAMYLCATSRDIGDSQTQYFGPGTRLLVL.

The genes are TRBV4-1 and TRBJ1-4; no clear D gene. This CDR3 is built from 16 residues. V was trimmed by 4 bases and J by 8 bases, leaving 20 bases between them. Germline V gene data show CDR1 as MGHRA and CDR2 as YSYEKL. The CDR3 loop is CASSRATPTYGEKLFF. The CDR3 DNA reads TGCGCCAGCAGCCGAGCCACTCCAACCTACGGGGAAAAACTGTTTTTT.

This sequence joins TRBV27 and TRBJ2-1; 11 bases map to TRBD1. The CDR3 extends over 16 amino acids. Looked up from germline, CDR1 is MNHEY and CDR2 is SMNVEV (reference sequence). The V and J ends lost 1 base and 5 bases, in that order; junction bases with no gene match: 4. This CDR3 reads CASSLLPGQGDNEQFF. The CDR3 bases are TGTGCCAGCAGTTTATTACCGGGACAGGGGGACAATGAGCAGTTCTTC.

By share, this clone counts as large. The chain has TRBV2 and TRBJ2-7, with 8 bases that match TRBD2. Germline trimming cut 4 bases from V and 0 bases from J; bases unmatched to any gene: 8. The germline gives CDR1 SNHLY, CDR2 FYNNEI. This CDR3 comprises 16 residues. The CDR3 bases are TGTGCCAGCAGTGTCACGGGAGGGACGAACTCCTACGAGCAGTACGTC. It yields the protein CASSVTGGTNSYEQYV.

The chain employs TRBV18 and TRBJ1-2; 8 bases match TRBD1. Trimming at V came to 5 bases and at J to 3 bases, leaving 2 bases not matched to a gene. The CDR3 totals 13 residues. Germline V gives CDR1 KGHSH, CDR2 LQKENI. The CDR3 here is CASSSGGDYGYTF. CDR3 in DNA: TGTGCCAGCTCATCAGGGGGCGACTATGGCTACACCTTC.

The rearrangement joins TRBV2 to TRBJ2-5; 7 bases are shared with TRBD2. The J segment lost 2 bases and the V segment lost 5 bases, leaving 5 bases of the junction unmatched. From germline, CDR1 is SNHLY and CDR2 FYNNEI. The CDR3 sequence is 14 residues long. In DNA form, the CDR3 reads TGTGCCAGCAGTATGACTAGCCAACAAGAGACCCAGTACTTC. Protein sequence: CASSMTSQQETQYF. Using reference TRBV2 and TRBJ2-5 for the parts outside the CDR3, the full variable domain is EPEVTQTPSHQVTQMGQEVILRCVPISNHLYFYWYRQILGQKVEFLVSFYNNEISEKSEIFDDQFSVERPDGSNFTLKIRSTKLEDSAMYFCASSMTSQQETQYFGPGTRLLVL.

The chain uses TRBV28 and TRBJ1-4; TRBD1 might be the D (5 bases). V lost 3 bases to trimming and J lost 6 bases, with 8 bases between them. Germline CDR1 is MDHEN and CDR2 is SYDVKM. The CDR3 totals 13 residues. The CDR3 loop reads CASSFGGDEKLFF. The DNA of the CDR3 is TGTGCCAGCAGTTTCGGGGGGGATGAAAAACTGTTTTTT.

This clone came up a few times. This sequence joins TRBV16 and TRBJ1-4; the match to TRBD1 covers 9 bases. Germline lookup yields CDR1 KGHSY and CDR2 FQNENV. V gave up 4 bases and J gave up 0 bases; unmatched junction bases: 6. The CDR3 is 17 residues long. The CDR3 loop is CASSPDRGFSTNEKLFF. The CDR3 region has the DNA TGTGCCAGCAGCCCCGACAGGGGGTTCTCAACTAATGAAAAACTGTTTTTT.